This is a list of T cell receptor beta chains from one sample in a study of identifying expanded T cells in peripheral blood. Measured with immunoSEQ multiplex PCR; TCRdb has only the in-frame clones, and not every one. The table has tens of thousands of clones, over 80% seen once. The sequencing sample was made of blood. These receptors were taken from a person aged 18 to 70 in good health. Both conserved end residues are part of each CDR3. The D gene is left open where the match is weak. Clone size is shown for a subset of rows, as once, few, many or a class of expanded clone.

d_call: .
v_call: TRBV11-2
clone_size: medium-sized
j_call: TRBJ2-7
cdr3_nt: TGTGCCAGCAGCTTAGATTTGGGCAAGCAGTACTTC
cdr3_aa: CASSLDLGKQYF

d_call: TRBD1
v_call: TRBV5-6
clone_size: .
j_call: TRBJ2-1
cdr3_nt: TGTGCCAGCAGCTTCGCAGGGGGCGCTGGGAATGAGCAGTTCTTC
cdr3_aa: CASSFAGGAGNEQFF

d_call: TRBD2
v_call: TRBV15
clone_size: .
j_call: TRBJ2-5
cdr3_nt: TGTGCCACCTCTCGCGGGAGGCAAGAGACCCAGTACTTC
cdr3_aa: CATSRGRQETQYF

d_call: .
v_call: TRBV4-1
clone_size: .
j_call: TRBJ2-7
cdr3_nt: TGCGCCAGCAGCCAAGGGGGCGGACAGCCCTACGAGCAGTACTTC
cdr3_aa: CASSQGGGQPYEQYF

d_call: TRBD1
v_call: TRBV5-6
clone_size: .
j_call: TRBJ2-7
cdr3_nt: TGTGCCAGCAGCTATACCGGGACAGGACTCTCGGAGCAGTACTTC
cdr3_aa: CASSYTGTGLSEQYF

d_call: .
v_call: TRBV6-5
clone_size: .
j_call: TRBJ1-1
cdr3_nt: TGTGCCAGCAGTTCAAGGACGGGCACTGAAGCTTTCTTT
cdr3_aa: CASSSRTGTEAFF

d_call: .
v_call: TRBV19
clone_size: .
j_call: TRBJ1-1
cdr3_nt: TGTGCCAGTAGTATAGATGGGGGGCGCGCTTTCTTT
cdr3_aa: CASSIDGGRAFF

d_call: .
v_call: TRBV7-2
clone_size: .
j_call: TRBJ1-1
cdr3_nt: TGTGCCAGCAGCACTGTGGGCCGGAAGGGCACTGAAGCTTTCTTT
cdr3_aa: CASSTVGRKGTEAFF

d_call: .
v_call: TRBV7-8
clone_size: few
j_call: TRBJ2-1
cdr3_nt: TGTGCCAGCAGCCCGGTCGTAGGGCTAGAGGCCTTCAATGAGCAGTTCTTC
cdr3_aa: CASSPVVGLEAFNEQFF

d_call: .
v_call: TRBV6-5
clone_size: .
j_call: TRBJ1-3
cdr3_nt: TGTGCCAGCAGGGAAAGCCTTTATGACACCATATATTTT
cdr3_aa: CASRESLYDTIYF

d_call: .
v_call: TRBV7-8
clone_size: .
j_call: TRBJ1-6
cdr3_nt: TGTGCCAGCAGCTCGCGAGGGGGTTCGGGCTCACCCCTCCACTTT
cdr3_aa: CASSSRGGSGSPLHF

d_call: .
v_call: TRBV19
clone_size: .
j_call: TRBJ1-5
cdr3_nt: TGTGCCACCCAGAAGGGACGGGAAAATCAGCCCCAGCATTTT
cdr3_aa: CATQKGRENQPQHF

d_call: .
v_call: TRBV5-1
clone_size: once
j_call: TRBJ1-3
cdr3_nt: TGCGCCAGCAGCTTGGGACCGGCAGTATCCGGAAACACCATATATTTT
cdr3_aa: CASSLGPAVSGNTIYF

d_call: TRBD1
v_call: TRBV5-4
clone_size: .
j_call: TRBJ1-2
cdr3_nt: TGTGCCAGCAGCTTGGAAAGGACAGGGCATTATGGCTACACCTTC
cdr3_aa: CASSLERTGHYGYTF

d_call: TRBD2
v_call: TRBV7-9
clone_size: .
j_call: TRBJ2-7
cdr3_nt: TGTGCCAGCCAAGGACTAGCGGGAAACGAGCAGTACTTC
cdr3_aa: CASQGLAGNEQYF

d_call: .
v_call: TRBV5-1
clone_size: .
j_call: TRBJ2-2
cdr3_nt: TGCGCCAGCAGCTTGGAGGGACAAGACACCGGGGAGCTGTTTTTT
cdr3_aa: CASSLEGQDTGELFF

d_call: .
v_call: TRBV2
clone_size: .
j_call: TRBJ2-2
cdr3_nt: TGTGCCAGCAGTCAGGGACTGAACACCGGGGAGCTGTTTTTT
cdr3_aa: CASSQGLNTGELFF

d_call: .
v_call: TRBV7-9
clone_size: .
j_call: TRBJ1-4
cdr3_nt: TGTGCCAGCAGCTTAATCCGCTCTAATGAAAAACTGTTTTTT
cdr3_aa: CASSLIRSNEKLFF

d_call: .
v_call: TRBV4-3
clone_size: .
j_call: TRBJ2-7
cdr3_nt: TGCGCCAGCAGCCAAGCAAGGGGTAGTTACGAGCAGTACTTC
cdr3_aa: CASSQARGSYEQYF

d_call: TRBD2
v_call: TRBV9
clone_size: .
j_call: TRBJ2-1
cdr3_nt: TGTGCCAGCAGCGCATCTAGCGGGGGGGCCTACAATGAGCAGTTCTTC
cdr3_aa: CASSASSGGAYNEQFF

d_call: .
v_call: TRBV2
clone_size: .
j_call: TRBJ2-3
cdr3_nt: TGTGCCAGCGCGACCGGGGACGGCCGTACAGATACGCAGTATTTT
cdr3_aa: CASATGDGRTDTQYF